Shown below are 22 T cell receptor beta chains from a single sample sequenced in a study of STAT3 mutations in large granular lymphocyte leukemia. For these TCRs, the target antigens are not known. The protocol was immunoSEQ multiplex PCR, while the TCRdb copy is restricted to in-frame clones and leaves out a portion. The sample consists of more than 10,000 clones, roughly 90% of them appearing once. General study points: Every T-LGLL patient had at least one immunodominant TCRbeta clonotype.

The specimen was peripheral blood mononuclear cells. The receptors stem from a man between 40 and 49 years old with T-cell large granular lymphocyte leukemia. Some clones in this sample may be carry-over from other donors' samples.

This clone has a single count. This sequence joins TRBV30 and TRBJ1-3, with D tentatively TRBD1 (6 bases). Trimming cost V 0 bases and J 2 bases, with 11 bases left between them. Germline CDR1 and CDR2: GTSNPN and SVGIG (reference sequence). The CDR3 is 15 amino acids. CDR3 in DNA: TGTGCCTGGAGTGTTAGGGGGGGCACTGGAAACACCATATATTTT. The encoded protein is CAWSVRGGTGNTIYF.

Only one count was recorded for this clone. The rearrangement links TRBV7-9 to TRBJ2-7, with 7 bases matching TRBD2. Germline-derived CDR1 and CDR2 are SEHNR and FQNEAQ (reference sequence). The CDR3 extends over 15 amino acids. V lost 1 base to trimming and J lost 7 bases; unmatched junction nucleotides: 10. Here the CDR3 DNA reads TGTGCCAGCAGCTTAGGGGGGGGGAGATGGAGAGAGCAGTACTTC. Protein product: CASSLGGGRWREQYF.

J is TRBJ1-2 and V is TRBV4-2; the match to TRBD1 covers 8 bases. This CDR3 region has 15 residues. V dropped 0 bases and J dropped 8; count of bases not matched to a gene: 8. The germline CDR1 and CDR2 sequences are LGHNA and YNFKEQ. The CDR3 here is CASSQDRQGAQGYTF. CDR3 sequence (DNA): TGTGCCAGCAGCCAAGATCGGCAGGGGGCGCAAGGCTACACCTTC.

The chain joins TRBV5-4 to TRBJ2-7; D could derive from TRBD1 or TRBD2 (5 bases each). Germline values: CDR1 SGHNT, CDR2 YYREEE (reference sequence). The CDR3 spans 13 residues. The V end lost 7 bases, the J end lost 1 base, and 12 bases lay between the germline ends. CDR3 coding DNA: TGTGCCAGCGGGATTTGGGGGTCCTACGAGCAGTACTTC. This gives the protein CASGIWGSYEQYF.

CDR3: CAWSLTSNQPQHF. CDR3 coding DNA: TGTGCCTGGAGCTTGACGAGCAATCAGCCCCAGCATTTT. The chain employs TRBV30 and TRBJ1-5; no definite D call. CDR3 length equals 13 residues. Germline V gives CDR1 GTSNPN, CDR2 SVGIG (reference sequence). The V end was cut by 3 bases, the J end by 1 base, with 7 bases between.

The chain is built from TRBV18 and TRBJ1-5; 9 nucleotides match TRBD1. J gave up 12 bases and V 3 bases, and 3 bases lay outside the gene matches. The CDR3 runs to 12 residues. The germline CDR1 and CDR2 sequences are KGHSH and LQKENI. CDR3 nucleotides: TGTGCCAGCTCACCCGGGACAGGGAGCCAGCATTTT. Amino acids: CASSPGTGSQHF.

Only a few counts were recorded for this clone. V is TRBV18 and J is TRBJ1-1, with D unresolved. This CDR3 is built from 15 residues. Germline CDR1 is KGHSH and CDR2 is LQKENI. Trimming stripped 0 bases from V and 2 bases from J, with 10 bases between. Written as DNA, the CDR3 is TGTGCCAGCTCACCACCGGTCGGGTTTAACACTGAAGCTTTCTTT. Encoded protein: CASSPPVGFNTEAFF.

J is TRBJ2-7 and V is TRBV7-9; D remains ambiguous. Germline loops: CDR1 SEHNR, CDR2 FQNEAQ (reference sequence). The V gene lost 6 bases and the J gene lost 0 bases, with 12 bases spanning the gap. The CDR3 loop spans 14 amino acids. The CDR3 coding sequence is TGTGCCAGCAGGGGCAGCACTATCTCCTACGAGCAGTACTTC. This codes for CASRGSTISYEQYF. Full variable domain (remainder filled in from reference TRBV7-9 and TRBJ2-7): DTGVSQNPRHKITKRGQNVTFRCDPISEHNRLYWYRQTLGQGPEFLTYFQNEAQLEKSRLLSDRFSAERPKGSFSTLEIQRTEQGDSAMYLCASRGSTISYEQYFGPGTRLTVT.

This sequence joins TRBV7-9 and TRBJ1-5; D may be TRBD1 (5 bases). Between the trimmed V and J ends, which lost 1 base and 3 bases, there was a span of 7 bases. The CDR3 loop spans 14 amino acids. Germline V gives CDR1 SEHNR, CDR2 FQNEAQ (reference sequence). The DNA of the CDR3 is TGTGCCAGCAGCTTAGGAGGGGTCAATCAGCCCCAGCATTTT. This translates into CASSLGGVNQPQHF.

The chain joins TRBV19 to TRBJ2-5, with TRBD1 matching 9 bases. V was clipped by 3 bases and J by 5 bases; unmatched bases: 10. There are 16 residues in the CDR3. Germline V CDR1 and CDR2: LNHDA, SQIVND (reference sequence). CDR3 sequence reads: CASSMGTGSRGETQYF. Here the CDR3 DNA reads TGTGCCAGTAGTATGGGGACAGGGAGTAGAGGGGAGACCCAGTACTTC.

CDR3: CASSPTGLEAFF. Written as DNA, the CDR3 is TGTGCCAGCAGCCCGACAGGGTTAGAAGCTTTCTTT. The chain couples TRBV27 to TRBJ1-1; TRBD1 matches at 7 bases. Germline V gene sequence: CDR1 MNHEY, CDR2 SMNVEV (reference sequence). Trimming removed 6 bases from V and 8 bases from J; junction bases left unmatched: 6. The CDR3 has 12 amino acids.

The rearrangement links TRBV2 to TRBJ2-7, with TRBD1 matching over 7 bases. Trimming removed 5 bases from V and 3 bases from J; junction bases left unmatched: 4. CDR3 length: 13 residues. Looked up from germline, CDR1 is SNHLY and CDR2 is FYNNEI. This CDR3 is CASSWGQNYEQYF. Here the CDR3 DNA reads TGTGCCAGCAGTTGGGGACAGAACTACGAGCAGTACTTC.

The chain has TRBV9 and TRBJ1-2, with TRBD1 matching 7 bases. Germline loops: CDR1 SGDLS, CDR2 YYNGEE. The ends lost 4 bases at V and 8 bases at J; junction bases unmatched: 11. The CDR3 is 14 residues long. DNA of the CDR3: TGTGCCAGCAGCCCTAGAGGAGAGGGGGCCGGCTACACCTTC. Its translation: CASSPRGEGAGYTF.

V is TRBV10-2 and J is TRBJ1-2, with 10 nucleotides matching TRBD1. The CDR3 is 15 residues long. Losses at the gene ends were 3 bases for V and 7 bases for J; bases not matched to a gene: 8. Germline CDR1 is WSHSY and CDR2 is SAAADI. Here the CDR3 DNA reads TGCGCCAGCAGTGATGCAGGACAGGGGGTCGTTGGCTACACCTTC. Translation gives CASSDAGQGVVGYTF.

The gene calls are TRBV15 and TRBJ2-5; D possibly corresponds to TRBD1 (5 bases). Trimming took off 9 bases at V and 5 bases at J, with 25 bases between the two ends. Germline V CDR1 and CDR2: LNHNV, YYDKDF (reference sequence). This CDR3 has 16 amino acids. CDR3 DNA: TGTGCCACTGGGGCCGGGCGACAGAGACAGCAGGAGACCCAGTACTTC. Translation gives CATGAGRQRQQETQYF.

This sequence joins TRBV10-3 and TRBJ1-3, with D unresolved. The V gene lost 6 bases and the J gene lost 0 bases, with 12 bases spanning the gap. CDR3 length: 15 amino acids. Per the germline V gene, CDR1 is ENHRY and CDR2 is SYGVKD. In DNA, the CDR3 is TGTGCCATCAGAGCCGACGGCACCTCTGGAAACACCATATATTTT. Amino acid sequence: CAIRADGTSGNTIYF.

The chain couples TRBV19 to TRBJ1-2; 8 bases align to TRBD1. Germline V gene lookup returns CDR1 LNHDA and CDR2 SQIVND (reference sequence). This CDR3 is built from 14 residues. J gave up 7 bases and V 7 bases, and 11 bases lay outside the gene matches. CDR3 sequence reads: CASIPADRDVGYTF. DNA for the CDR3: TGTGCCAGTATTCCCGCGGACAGGGATGTTGGCTACACCTTC.

The chain carries TRBV7-9 and TRBJ1-5, with D hard to call. This CDR3 region has 12 residues. V was cut by 1 base and J by 6 bases, with 4 bases left in between. Germline CDR1 reads SEHNR; CDR2 reads FQNEAQ (reference sequence). The CDR3 bases are TGTGCCAGCAGCTTAGGGGCTCAGCCCCAGCATTTT. This codes for CASSLGAQPQHF.

The rearrangement uses TRBV5-1 and TRBJ1-2, with D unclear. The CDR3 consists of 12 residues. V shed 4 bases and J shed 6 bases, with 10 bases lying between them. CDR1 and CDR2 (germline): SGHRS, YFSETQ. CDR3 nucleotides: TGCGCCAGCAGCCTTCACTCGGATGGCTACACCTTC. Amino acids: CASSLHSDGYTF.

This chain connects TRBV5-1 to TRBJ2-5; tentatively, D is TRBD1 (5 bases). From germline, CDR1 is SGHRS and CDR2 YFSETQ. The CDR3 runs 15 residues. The V end lost 4 bases, the J end lost 2 bases, and 15 bases lay between the germline ends. The CDR3 here is CASSRDPGRQETQYF. As DNA, the CDR3 is TGCGCCAGCAGCCGTGACCCAGGGCGGCAAGAGACCCAGTACTTC.

The chain combines TRBV11-3 with TRBJ2-2; D may be TRBD1 (7 bases). There are 14 residues in the CDR3. The germline CDR1 and CDR2 sequences are SGHNT and YENEEA. V lost 5 bases, J lost 6 bases, and 13 bases lay in between. This CDR3 reads CASSVEGAAGELFF. DNA of the CDR3: TGTGCCAGCAGCGTGGAGGGGGCGGCCGGGGAGCTGTTTTTT.

A single count supports this clone. V gene TRBV4-3 combines with J gene TRBJ2-1; 11 nucleotides match TRBD2. The CDR3 has 15 amino acids. V shed 4 bases, J shed 9 bases, and the junction held 8 bases outside the gene matches. The germline gives CDR1 LGHNA, CDR2 YSLEER. Here the CDR3 DNA reads TGCGCCAGCAGCCCCATAGCGGGGGGGCACACTGAGCAGTTCTTC. Its translation: CASSPIAGGHTEQFF.